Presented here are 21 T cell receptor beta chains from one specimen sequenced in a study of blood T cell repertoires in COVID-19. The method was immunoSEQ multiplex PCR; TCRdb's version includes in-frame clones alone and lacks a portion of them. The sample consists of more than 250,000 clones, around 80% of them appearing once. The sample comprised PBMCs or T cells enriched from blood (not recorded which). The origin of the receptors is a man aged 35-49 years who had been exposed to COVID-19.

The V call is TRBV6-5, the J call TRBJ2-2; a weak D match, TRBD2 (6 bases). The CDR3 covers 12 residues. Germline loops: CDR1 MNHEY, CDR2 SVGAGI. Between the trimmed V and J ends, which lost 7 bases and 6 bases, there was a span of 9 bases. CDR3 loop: CASTGSPGELFF. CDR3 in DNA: TGTGCCAGCACCGGGAGTCCCGGGGAGCTGTTTTTT.

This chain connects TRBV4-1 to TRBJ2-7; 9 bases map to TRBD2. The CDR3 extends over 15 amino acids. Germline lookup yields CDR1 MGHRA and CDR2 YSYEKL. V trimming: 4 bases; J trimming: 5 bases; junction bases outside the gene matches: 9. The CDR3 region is CASSLRREGGHEQYF. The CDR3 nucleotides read TGCGCCAGCAGCCTCCGGCGGGAGGGCGGCCACGAGCAGTACTTC.

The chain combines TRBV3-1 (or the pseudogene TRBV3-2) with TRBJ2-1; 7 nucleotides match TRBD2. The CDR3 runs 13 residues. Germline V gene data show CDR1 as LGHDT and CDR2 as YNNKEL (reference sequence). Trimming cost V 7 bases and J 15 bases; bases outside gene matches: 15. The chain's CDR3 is CASTRRGGLVPFF. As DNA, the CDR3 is TGTGCCAGCACCCGCCGCGGGGGATTGGTTCCGTTCTTC.

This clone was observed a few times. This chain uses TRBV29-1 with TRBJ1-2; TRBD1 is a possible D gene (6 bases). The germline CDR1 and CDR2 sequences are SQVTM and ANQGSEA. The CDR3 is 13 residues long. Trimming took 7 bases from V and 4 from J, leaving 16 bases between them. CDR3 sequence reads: CSAARRGGYGYTF. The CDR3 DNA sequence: TGCAGCGCGGCAAGGAGGGGGGGCTATGGCTACACCTTC.

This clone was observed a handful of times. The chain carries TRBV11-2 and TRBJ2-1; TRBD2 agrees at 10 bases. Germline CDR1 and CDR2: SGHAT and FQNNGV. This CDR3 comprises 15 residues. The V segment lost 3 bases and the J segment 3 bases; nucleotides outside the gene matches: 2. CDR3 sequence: CASSLERGGYNEQFF. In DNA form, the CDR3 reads TGTGCCAGCAGCTTGGAGCGGGGGGGCTACAATGAGCAGTTCTTC.

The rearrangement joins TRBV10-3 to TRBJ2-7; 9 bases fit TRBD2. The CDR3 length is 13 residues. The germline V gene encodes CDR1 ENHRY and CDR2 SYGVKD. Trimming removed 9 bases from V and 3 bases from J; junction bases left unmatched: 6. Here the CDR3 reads CAIAGTSLYEQYF. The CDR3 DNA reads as TGTGCCATAGCCGGGACTAGCCTCTACGAGCAGTACTTC.

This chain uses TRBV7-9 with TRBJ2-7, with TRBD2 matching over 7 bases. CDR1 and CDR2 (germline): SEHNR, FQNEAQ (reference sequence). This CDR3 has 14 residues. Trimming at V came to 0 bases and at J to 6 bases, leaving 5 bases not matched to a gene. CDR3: CASSLAGGPREQYF. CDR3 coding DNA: TGTGCCAGCAGCTTAGCGGGAGGGCCCCGCGAGCAGTACTTC.

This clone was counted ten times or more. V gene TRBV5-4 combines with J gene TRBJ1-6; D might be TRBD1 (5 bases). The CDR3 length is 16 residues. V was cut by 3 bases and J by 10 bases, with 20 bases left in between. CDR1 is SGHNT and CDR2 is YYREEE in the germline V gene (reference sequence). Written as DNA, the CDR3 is TGTGCCAGCAGCTGGGGGGGGACGCCCGTGGGGTCACCCCTCCACTTT. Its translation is CASSWGGTPVGSPLHF.

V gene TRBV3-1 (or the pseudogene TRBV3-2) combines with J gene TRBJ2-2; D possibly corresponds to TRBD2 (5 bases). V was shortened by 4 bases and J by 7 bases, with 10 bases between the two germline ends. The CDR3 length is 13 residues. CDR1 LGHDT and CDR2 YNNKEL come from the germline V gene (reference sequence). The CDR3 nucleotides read TGTGCCAGCAGCCTAAGGGAGATCGGGGAGCTGTTTTTT. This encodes CASSLREIGELFF.

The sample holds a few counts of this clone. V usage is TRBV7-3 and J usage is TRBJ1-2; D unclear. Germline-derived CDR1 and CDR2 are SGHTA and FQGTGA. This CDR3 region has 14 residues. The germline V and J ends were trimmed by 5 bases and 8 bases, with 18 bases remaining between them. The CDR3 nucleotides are TGTGCCAGCAGCCCCGATCGGTTGGGAGGGGGCTACACCTTC. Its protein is CASSPDRLGGGYTF.

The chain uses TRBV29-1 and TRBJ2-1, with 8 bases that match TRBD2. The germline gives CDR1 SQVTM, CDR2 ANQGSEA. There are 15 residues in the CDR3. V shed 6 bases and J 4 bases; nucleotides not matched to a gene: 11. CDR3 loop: CSVGSAGVLYNEQFF. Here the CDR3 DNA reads TGCAGCGTGGGGTCAGCGGGAGTATTGTACAATGAGCAGTTCTTC.

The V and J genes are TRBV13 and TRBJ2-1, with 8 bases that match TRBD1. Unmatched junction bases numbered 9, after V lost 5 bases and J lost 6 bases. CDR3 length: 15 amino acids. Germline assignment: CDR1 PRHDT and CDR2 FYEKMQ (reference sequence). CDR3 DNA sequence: TGTGCCAGCAGCCCACGGACAGGGCAAGCCAATGAGCAGTTCTTC. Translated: CASSPRTGQANEQFF.

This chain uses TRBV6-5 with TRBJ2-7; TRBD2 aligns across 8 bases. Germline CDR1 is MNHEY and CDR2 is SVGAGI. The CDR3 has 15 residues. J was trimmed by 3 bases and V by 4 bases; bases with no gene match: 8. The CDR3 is CASSFDSGIHYEQYF. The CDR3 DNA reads TGTGCCAGCAGTTTCGATAGCGGGATACACTACGAGCAGTACTTC.

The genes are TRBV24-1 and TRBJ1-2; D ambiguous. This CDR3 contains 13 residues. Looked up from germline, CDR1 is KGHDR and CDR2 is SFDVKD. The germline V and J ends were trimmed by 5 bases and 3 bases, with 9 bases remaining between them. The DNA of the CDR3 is TGTGCCACCAGTGTCTCCATAGACTATGGCTACACCTTC. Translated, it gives CATSVSIDYGYTF.

The CDR3 DNA reads as TGTGCCAGCTCAGCCGGGACAGGGAACACTGAAGCTTTCTTT. Translating it yields CASSAGTGNTEAFF. The chain has TRBV18 and TRBJ1-1; 8 bases line up with TRBD1. This CDR3 has 14 amino acids. The germline gives CDR1 KGHSH, CDR2 LQKENI. The V gene end was trimmed by 5 bases and the J gene end by 1 base; junction bases not matched to a gene: 3.

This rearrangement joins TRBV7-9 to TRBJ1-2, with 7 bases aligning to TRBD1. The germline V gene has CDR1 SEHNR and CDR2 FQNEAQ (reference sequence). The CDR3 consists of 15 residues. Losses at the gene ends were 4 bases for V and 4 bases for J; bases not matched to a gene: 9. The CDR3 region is CASSSRRGTAYGYTF. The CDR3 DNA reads TGTGCCAGCAGCTCCAGACGCGGGACAGCCTATGGCTACACCTTC.

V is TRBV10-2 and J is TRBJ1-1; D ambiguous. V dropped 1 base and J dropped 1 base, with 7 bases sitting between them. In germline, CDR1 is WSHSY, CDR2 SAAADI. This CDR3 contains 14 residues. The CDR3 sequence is CASSEYRGNTEAFF. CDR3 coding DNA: TGCGCCAGCAGTGAGTACCGGGGGAACACTGAAGCTTTCTTT.

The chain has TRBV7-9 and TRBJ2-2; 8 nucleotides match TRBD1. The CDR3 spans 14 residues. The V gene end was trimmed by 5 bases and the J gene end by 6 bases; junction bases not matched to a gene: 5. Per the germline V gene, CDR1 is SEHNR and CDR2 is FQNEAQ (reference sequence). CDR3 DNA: TGTGCCAGCAGCCCGTTGACAGGGGCCGGGGAGCTGTTTTTT. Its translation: CASSPLTGAGELFF.

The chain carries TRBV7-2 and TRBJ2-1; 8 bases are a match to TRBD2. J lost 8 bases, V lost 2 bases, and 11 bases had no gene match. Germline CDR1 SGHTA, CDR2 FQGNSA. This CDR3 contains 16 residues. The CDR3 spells CASSLLAGGAMDEQFF. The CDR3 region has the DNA TGTGCCAGCAGCTTACTCGCGGGAGGTGCCATGGATGAGCAGTTCTTC.

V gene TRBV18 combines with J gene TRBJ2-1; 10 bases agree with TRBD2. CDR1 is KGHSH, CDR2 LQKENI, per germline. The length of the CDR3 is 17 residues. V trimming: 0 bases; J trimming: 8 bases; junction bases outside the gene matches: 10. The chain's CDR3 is CASSPPVASGRIYEQFF. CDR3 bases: TGTGCCAGCTCACCACCGGTTGCTAGCGGGAGAATCTATGAGCAGTTCTTC.

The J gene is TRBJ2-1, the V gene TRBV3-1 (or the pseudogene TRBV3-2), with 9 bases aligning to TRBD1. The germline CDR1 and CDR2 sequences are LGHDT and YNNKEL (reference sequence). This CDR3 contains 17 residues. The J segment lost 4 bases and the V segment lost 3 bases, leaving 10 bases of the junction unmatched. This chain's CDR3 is CASSHPKPGQGYNEQFF. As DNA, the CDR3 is TGTGCCAGCAGCCACCCTAAACCGGGACAGGGTTACAATGAGCAGTTCTTC.